This T cell receptor (beta chain) was sequenced in a study of blood T cell repertoires in COVID-19. Study background: There were acute and convalescent COVID-19 samples, and they came from the United States, Italy and Spain. PBMCs, B-cell-depleted T cells, or T cells were the source of the cDNA or gDNA that made up the material.

Those enrolled in Seattle joined during active infection and were followed longitudinally afterward. Study processing details: Estimation of nucleated cell counts was performed using reference gene primer amplification. Generated by immunoSEQ multiplex PCR, the TCRdb table keeps only in-frame clones and is missing some. Clone size and V and J calls were adopted from that table, with D and trimming inferred from the DNA. The sample records more than 85,000 clones, about 90% being singletons. This clone was found once. The CDR3 totals 15 residues. CDR1 and CDR2 from the germline V gene are SGHAT and FQNNGV. V shed 5 bases and J shed 5 bases, with 19 bases lying between them.

The chain combines TRBV11-2 with TRBJ2-7, with D maybe TRBD1 (7 bases). The clonotype was recovered from a man aged 50-60 years with COVID-19, enrolled during active disease. The sequenced sample was peripheral blood. CDR3 in amino acids: CASSLRRRGHNEQYF. Written as DNA, the CDR3 is TGTGCCAGCAGCCTCCGTAGGAGGGGGCATAACGAGCAGTACTTC.